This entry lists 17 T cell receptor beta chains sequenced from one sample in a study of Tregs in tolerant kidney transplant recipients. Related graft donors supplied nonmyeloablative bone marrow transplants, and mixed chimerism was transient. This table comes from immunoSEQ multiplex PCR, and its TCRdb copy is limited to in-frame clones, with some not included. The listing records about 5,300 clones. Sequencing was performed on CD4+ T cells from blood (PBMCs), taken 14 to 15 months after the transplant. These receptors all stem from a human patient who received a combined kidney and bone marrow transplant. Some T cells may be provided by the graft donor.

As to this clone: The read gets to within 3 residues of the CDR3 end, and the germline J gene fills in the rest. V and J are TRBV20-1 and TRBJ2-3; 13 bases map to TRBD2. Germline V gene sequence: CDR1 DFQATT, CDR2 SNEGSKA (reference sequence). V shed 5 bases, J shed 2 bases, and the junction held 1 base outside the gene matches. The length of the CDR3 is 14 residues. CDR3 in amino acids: CSAGLAGVTDTQYF. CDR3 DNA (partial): TGCAGTGCTGGACTAGCGGGGGTCACAGATACG.

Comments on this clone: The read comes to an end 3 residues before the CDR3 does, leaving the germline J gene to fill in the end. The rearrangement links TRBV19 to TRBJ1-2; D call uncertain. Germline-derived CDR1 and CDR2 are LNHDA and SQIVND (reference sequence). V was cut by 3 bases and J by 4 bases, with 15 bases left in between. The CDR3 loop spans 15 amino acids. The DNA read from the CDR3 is TGTGCCAGTAGTATCTCGCAGAACGTCATCTATGGC. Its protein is CASSISQNVIYG. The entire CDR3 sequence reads CASSISQNVIYGYTF. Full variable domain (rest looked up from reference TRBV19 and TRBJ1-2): DGGITQSPKYLFRKEGQNVTLSCEQNLNHDAMYWYRQDPGQGLRLIYYSQIVNDFQKGDIAEGYSVSREKKESFPLTVTSAQKNPTAFYLCASSISQNVIYGYTFGSGTRLTVV.

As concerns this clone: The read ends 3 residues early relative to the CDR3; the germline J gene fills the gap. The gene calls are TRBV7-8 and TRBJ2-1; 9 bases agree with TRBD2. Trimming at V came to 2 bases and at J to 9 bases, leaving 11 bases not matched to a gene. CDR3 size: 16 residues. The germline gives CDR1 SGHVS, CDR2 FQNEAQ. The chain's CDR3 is CASSLIPAGGNGEQFF. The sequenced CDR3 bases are TGTGCCAGCAGCTTAATTCCAGCGGGAGGAAATGGTGAG.

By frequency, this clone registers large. CDR3 DNA (partial): TGTGCCAGCAGTTGGCCGGGACAGGGTACCACTGAA. Translation: CASSWPGQGTTE. The full CDR3 sequence reads CASSWPGQGTTEAFF. The chain employs TRBV12-3 or TRBV12-4 and TRBJ1-1, with TRBD1 matching 9 bases. The read falls 3 residues short of the CDR3 end, and the missing part is taken from the germline J gene. J was trimmed by 4 bases and V by 4 bases; bases with no gene match: 7. The CDR3 is made up of 15 amino acids.

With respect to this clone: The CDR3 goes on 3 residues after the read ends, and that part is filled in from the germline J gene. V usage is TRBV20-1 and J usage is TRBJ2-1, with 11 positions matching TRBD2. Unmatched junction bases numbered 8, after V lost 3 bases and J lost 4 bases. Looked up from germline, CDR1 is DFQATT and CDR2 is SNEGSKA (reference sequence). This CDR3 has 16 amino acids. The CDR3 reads CSASASGGLTYNEQFF. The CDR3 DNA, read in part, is TGCAGTGCTAGCGCTAGCGGGGGGCTGACTTACAATGAG.

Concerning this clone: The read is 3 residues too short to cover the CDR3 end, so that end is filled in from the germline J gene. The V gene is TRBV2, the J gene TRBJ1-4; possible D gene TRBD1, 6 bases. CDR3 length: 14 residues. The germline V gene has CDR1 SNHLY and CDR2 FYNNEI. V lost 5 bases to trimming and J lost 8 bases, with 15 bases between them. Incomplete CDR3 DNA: TGTGCCAGCAGTCCCCCAGGGGAAGGGGAAAAA. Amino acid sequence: CASSPPGEGEK. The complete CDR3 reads CASSPPGEGEKLFF.

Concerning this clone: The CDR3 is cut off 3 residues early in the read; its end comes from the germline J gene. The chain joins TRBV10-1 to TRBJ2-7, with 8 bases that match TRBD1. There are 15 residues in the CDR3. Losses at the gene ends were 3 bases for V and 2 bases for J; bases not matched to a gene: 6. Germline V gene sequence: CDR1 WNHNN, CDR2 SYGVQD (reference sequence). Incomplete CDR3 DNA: TGCGCCAGCAGTGACCAAGGACAGGGCACCTACGAG. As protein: CASSDQGQGTYE. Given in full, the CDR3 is CASSDQGQGTYEQYF.

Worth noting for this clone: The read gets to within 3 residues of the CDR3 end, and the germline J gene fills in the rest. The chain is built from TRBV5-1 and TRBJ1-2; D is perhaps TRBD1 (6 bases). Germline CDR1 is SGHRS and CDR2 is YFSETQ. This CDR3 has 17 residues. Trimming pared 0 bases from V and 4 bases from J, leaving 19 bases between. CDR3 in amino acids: CASSLAVTGHQTYGYTF. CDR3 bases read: TGCGCCAGCAGCTTGGCCGTGACGGGACACCAAACCTATGGC.

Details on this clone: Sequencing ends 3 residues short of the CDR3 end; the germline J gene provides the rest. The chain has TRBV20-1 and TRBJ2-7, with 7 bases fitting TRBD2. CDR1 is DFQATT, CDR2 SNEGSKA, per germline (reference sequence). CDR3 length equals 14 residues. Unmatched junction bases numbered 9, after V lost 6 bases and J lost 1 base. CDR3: CSAQSGIVSYEQYF. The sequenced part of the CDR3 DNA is TGCAGTGCACAGAGCGGGATAGTATCCTACGAG.

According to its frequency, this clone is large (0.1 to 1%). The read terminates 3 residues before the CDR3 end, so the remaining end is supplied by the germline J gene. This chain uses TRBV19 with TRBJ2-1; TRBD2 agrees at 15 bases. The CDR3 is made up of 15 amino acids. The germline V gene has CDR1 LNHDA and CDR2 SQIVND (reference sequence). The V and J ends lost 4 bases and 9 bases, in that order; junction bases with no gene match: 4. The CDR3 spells CASSTGLAGGAEQFF. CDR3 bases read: TGTGCCAGTAGTACAGGACTAGCGGGAGGGGCTGAG.

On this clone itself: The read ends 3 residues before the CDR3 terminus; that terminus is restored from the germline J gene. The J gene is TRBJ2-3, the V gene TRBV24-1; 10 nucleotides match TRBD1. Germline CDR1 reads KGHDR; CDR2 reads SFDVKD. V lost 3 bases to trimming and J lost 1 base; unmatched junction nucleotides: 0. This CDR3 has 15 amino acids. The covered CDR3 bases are TGTGCCACCAGTGATGGGACAGGGGGCACAGATACG. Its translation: CATSDGTGGTDT. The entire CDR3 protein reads CATSDGTGGTDTQYF.

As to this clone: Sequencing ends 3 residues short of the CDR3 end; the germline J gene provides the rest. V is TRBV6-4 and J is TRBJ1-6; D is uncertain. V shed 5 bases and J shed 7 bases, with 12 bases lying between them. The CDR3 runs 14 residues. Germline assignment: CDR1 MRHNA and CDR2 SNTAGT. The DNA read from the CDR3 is TGTGCCAGCAGTCCCAGGCCCGGCAATTCACCC. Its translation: CASSPRPGNSP. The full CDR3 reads CASSPRPGNSPLHF.

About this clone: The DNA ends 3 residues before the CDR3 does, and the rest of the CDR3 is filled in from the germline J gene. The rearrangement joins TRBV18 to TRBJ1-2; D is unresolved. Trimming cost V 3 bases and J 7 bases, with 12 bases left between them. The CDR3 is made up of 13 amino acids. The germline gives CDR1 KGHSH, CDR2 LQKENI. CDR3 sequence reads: CASSPTAGVGYTF. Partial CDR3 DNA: TGTGCCAGCTCACCTACGGCAGGTGTTGGC.

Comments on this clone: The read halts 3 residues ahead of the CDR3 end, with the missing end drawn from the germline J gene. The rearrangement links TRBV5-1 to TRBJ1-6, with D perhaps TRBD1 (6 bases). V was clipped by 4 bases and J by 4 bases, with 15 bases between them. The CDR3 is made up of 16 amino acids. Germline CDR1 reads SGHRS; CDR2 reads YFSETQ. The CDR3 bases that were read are TGCGCCAGCAGCAAAACAGGGCTATATTATAATTCACCC. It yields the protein CASSKTGLYYNSP. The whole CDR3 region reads CASSKTGLYYNSPLHF. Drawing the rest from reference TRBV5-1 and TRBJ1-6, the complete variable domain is KAGVTQTPRYLIKTRGQQVTLSCSPISGHRSVSWYQQTPGQGLQFLFEYFSETQRNKGNFPGRFSGRQFSNSRSEMNVSTLELGDSALYLCASSKTGLYYNSPLHFGNGTRLTVT.

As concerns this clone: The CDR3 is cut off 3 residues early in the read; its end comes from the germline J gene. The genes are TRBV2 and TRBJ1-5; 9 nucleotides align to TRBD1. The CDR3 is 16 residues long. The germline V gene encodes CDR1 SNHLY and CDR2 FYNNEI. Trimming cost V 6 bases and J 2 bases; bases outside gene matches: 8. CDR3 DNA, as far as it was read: TGTGCCAGCAGACCCCACAGGGGGCCGGGCAATCAGCCC. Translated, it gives CASRPHRGPGNQP. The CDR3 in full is CASRPHRGPGNQPQHF.

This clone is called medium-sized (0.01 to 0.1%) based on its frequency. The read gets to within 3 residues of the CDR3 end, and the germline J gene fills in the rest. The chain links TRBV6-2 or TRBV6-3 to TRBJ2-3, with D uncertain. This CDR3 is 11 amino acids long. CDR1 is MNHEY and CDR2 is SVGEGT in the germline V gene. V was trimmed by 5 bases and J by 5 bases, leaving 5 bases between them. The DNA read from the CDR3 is TGTGCCAGCAGTACACAAGATACG. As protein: CASSTQDT. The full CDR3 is CASSTQDTQYF.

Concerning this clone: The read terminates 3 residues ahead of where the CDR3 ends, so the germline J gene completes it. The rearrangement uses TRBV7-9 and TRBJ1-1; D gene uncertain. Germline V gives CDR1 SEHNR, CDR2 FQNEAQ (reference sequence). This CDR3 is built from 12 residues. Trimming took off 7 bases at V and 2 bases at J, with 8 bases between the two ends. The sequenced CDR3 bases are TGTGCCAGCACGACACCAAACACTGAA. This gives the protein CASTTPNTE. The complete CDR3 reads CASTTPNTEAFF.